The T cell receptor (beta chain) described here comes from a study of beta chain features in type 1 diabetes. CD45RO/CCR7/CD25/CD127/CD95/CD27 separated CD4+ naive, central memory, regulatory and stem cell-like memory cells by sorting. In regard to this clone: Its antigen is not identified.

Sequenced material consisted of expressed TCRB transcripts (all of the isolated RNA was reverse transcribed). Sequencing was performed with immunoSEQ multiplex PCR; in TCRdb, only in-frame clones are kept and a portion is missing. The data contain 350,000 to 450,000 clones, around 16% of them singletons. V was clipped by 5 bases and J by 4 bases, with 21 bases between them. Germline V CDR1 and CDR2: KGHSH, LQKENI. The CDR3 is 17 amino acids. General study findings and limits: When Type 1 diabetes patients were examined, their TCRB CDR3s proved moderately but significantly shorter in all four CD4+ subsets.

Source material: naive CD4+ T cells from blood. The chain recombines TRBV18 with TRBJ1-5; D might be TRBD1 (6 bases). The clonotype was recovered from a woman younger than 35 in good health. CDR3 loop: CASSTLNNRVGNQPQHF. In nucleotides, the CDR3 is TGTGCCAGCTCAACCCTCAATAACAGGGTTGGGAATCAGCCCCAGCATTTT.